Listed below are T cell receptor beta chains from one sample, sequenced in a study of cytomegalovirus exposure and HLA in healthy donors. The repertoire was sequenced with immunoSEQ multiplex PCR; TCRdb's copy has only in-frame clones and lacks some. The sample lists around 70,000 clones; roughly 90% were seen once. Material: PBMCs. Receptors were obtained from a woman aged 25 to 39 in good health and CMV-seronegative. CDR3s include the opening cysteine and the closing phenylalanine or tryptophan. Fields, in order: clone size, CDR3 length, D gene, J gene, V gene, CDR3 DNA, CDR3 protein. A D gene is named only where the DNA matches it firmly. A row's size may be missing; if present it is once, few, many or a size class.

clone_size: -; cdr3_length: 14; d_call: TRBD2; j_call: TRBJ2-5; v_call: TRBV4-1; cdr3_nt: TGCGCCAGCAGCCAAGATCTAGCGGGAGGGCCGTTGTACTTC; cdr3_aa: CASSQDLAGGPLYF
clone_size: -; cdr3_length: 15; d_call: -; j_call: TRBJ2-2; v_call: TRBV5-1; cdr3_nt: TGCGCCAGCAGCTTGGTCGGGTCGAACACCGGGGAGCTGTTTTTT; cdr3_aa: CASSLVGSNTGELFF
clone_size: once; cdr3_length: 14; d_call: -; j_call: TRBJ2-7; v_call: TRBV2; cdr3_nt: TGTGCCAGCAGTGAAGACAGTACCACCTACGAGCAGTACTTC; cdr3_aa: CASSEDSTTYEQYF
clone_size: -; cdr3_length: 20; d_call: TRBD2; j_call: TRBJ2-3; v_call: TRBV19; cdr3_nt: TGTGCCACCACGGGGTACCCGGGGCTAGCGGGTGACCCTACCCCAGATACGCAGTATTTT; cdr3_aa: CATTGYPGLAGDPTPDTQYF
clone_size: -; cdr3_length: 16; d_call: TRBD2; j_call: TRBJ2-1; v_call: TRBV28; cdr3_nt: TGTGCCAGCAGTTACCCCGGGACTAGCGGGAGTCATGAGCAGTTCTTC; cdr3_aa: CASSYPGTSGSHEQFF
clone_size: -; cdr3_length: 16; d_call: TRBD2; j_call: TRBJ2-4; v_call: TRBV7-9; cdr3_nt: TGTGCCAGCAGCCCTAGGGGACTACTAGCCAAAAACATTCAGTACTTC; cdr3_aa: CASSPRGLLAKNIQYF
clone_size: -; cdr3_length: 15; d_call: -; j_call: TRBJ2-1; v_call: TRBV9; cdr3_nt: TGTGCCAGCAGCGTATATAGCGACTCCTACAATGAGCAGTTCTTC; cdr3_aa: CASSVYSDSYNEQFF
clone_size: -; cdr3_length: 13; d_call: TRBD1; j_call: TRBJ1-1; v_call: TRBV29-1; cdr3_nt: TGCAGCGTTGAACAGGGGGCGGGCACTGAAGCTTTCTTT; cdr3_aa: CSVEQGAGTEAFF
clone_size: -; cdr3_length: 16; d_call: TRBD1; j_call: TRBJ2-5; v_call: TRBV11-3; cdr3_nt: TGTGCCAGCAGCCCCCGGGACAGGGGATGGGGAGAGACCCAGTACTTC; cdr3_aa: CASSPRDRGWGETQYF
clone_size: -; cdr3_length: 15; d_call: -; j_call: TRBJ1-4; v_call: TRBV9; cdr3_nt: TGTGCCAGCAGCGTAGACGCAGGCCGGGGGAGTGGACTGTTTTTT; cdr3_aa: CASSVDAGRGSGLFF
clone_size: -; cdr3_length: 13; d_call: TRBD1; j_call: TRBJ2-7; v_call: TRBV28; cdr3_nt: TGTGCCAGCAGTCCCCAGGACAGGGACGAGCAGTACTTC; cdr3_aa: CASSPQDRDEQYF
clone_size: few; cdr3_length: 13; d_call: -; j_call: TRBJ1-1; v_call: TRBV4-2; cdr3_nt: TGTGCCAGCAGCCAAGGCAGGAACACTGAAGCTTTCTTT; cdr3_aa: CASSQGRNTEAFF
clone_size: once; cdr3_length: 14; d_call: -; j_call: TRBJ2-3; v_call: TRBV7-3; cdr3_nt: TGTGCCAGCAGCGCACAGGGGGGGAGAGATACGCAGTATTTT; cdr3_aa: CASSAQGGRDTQYF
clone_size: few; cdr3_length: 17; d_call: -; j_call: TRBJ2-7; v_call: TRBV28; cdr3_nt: TGTGCCAGCAGTCTAGGGCTCTCTTGGGACTGGGCCTACGAGCAGTACTTC; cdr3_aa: CASSLGLSWDWAYEQYF
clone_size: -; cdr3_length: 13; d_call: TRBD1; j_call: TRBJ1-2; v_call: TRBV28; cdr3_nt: TGTGCCAGCATCCCGGACAGGGACTATGGCTACCCCTTC; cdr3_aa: CASIPDRDYGYPF
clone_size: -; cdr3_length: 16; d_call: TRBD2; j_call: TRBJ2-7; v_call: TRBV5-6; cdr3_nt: TGTGCCAGCAGCGGTCCGGGACTAGCGGGAGTGGACGAGCAGTACTTC; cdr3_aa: CASSGPGLAGVDEQYF
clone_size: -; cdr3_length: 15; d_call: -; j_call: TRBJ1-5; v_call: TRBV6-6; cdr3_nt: TGTGCCAGCAGTTCCACGGGGGGGGCGAATCAGCCCCAGCATTTT; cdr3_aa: CASSSTGGANQPQHF
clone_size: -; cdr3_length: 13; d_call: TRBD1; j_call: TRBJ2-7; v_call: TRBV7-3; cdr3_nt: TGTGCCAGCAGCGGACAGGGTCCCTACGAGCAGTACTTC; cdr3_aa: CASSGQGPYEQYF
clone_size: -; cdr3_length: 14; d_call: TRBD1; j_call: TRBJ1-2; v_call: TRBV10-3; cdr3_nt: TGTGCCACAGAGGGTAGGGACAGGGAGAACGGCTACACCTTC; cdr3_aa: CATEGRDRENGYTF
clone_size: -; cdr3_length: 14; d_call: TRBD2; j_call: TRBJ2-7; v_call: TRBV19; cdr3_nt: TGTGCCAGTAGTATTAGCGGGAGCTCCTACGAGCAGTACTTC; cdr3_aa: CASSISGSSYEQYF
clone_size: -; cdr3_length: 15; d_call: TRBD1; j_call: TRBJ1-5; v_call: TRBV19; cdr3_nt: TGTGCCAGTAAGGGGACAGGGGATAGCAATCAGCCCCAGCATTTT; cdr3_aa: CASKGTGDSNQPQHF
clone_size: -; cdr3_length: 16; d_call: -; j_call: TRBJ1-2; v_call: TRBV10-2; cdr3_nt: TGCGCCAGCAGTGACCCTCCCCAACAGGGCAACTATGGCTACACCTTC; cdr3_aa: CASSDPPQQGNYGYTF
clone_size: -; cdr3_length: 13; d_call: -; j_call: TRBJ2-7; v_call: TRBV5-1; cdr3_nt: TGCGCCAGCAGCTTCGGGGGGCGCGACGAGCAGTACTTC; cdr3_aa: CASSFGGRDEQYF
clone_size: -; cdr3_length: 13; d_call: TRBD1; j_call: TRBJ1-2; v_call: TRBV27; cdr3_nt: TGTGCCAGTGGACCGGGACAGGGCTCAGGCTACACCTTC; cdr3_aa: CASGPGQGSGYTF
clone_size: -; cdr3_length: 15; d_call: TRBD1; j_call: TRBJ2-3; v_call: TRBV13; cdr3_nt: TGTGCCAGCAGCACCCGGGACAGGGCCGTAGATACGCAGTATTTT; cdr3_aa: CASSTRDRAVDTQYF
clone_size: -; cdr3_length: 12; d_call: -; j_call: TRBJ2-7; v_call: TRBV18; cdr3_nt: TGTGCCAGCTCACCCCGCTCCTACGAGCAGTACTTC; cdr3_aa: CASSPRSYEQYF
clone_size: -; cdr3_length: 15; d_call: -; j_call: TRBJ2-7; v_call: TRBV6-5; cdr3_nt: TGTGCCAGCAGTTACTCGAGAGCCAGGGGGGACGAGCAGTACTTC; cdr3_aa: CASSYSRARGDEQYF
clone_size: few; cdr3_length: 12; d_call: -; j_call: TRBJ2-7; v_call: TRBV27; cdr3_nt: TGTGCCAGCAGTTCCTCCTCCTACGAGCAGTACTTC; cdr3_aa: CASSSSSYEQYF
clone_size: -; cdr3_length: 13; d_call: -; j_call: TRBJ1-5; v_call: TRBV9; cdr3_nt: TGTGCCAGCAGCCCTAGTGGGGGGCAGCCCCAGCATTTT; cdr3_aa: CASSPSGGQPQHF
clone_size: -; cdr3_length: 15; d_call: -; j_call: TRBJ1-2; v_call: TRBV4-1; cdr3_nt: TGCGCCAGCAGAGGGGAGCGGGTCCTCAACTATGGCTACCCCTTC; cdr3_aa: CASRGERVLNYGYPF
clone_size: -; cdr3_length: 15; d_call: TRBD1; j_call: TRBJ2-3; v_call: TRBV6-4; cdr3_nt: TGTGCCAGCAGTGAAGGACAGGTGGCGATCGGTACGCAGTATTTT; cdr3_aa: CASSEGQVAIGTQYF
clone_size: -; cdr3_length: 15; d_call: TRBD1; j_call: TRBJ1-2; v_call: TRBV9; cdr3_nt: TGTGCCAGCAGCGTTACAGGGGGCGCTTTATCTGGCTACACCTTC; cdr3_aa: CASSVTGGALSGYTF
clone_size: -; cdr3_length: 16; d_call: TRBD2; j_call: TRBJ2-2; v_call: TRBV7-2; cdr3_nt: TGTGCCAGCAGCTTAGGGGGGGGACGAAACACCGGGGAGCTGTTTTTT; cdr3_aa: CASSLGGGRNTGELFF
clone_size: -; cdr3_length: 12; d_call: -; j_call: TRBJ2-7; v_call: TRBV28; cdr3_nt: TGTGCCACCGATTTACAGGGCGGTGAGCAGTACTTC; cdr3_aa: CATDLQGGEQYF
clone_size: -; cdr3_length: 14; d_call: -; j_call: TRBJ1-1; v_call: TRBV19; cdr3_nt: TGTGCCAGTAGTGTTGGGGGGGTCAACACTGAAGCTTTCTTT; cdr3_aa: CASSVGGVNTEAFF
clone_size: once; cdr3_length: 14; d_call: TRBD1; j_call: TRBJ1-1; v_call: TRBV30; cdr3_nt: TGTGCCTGGAGTGATGGGACAGGCCCAAAACTAGCTTTCTTT; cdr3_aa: CAWSDGTGPKLAFF
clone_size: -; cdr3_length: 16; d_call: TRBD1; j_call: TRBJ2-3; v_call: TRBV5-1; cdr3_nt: TGCGCCAGCAGCTTGACGGGGACAGGGGGCACAGATACGCAGTATTTT; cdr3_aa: CASSLTGTGGTDTQYF
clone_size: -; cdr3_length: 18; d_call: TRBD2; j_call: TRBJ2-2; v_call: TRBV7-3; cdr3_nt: TGTGCCAGCAGCTTAATTCCGGGACTAGCGGGAGAGGGAGGGGAGCTGTTTTTT; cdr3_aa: CASSLIPGLAGEGGELFF
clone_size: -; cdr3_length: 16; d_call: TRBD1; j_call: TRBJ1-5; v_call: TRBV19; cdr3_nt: TGTGCCAGTAGTCAACTACACAGGGGAAGCAATCAGCCCCAGCATTTT; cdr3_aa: CASSQLHRGSNQPQHF
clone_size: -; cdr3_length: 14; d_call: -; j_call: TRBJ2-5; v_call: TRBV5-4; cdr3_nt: TGTGCCAGTGGACAAAAGGGGATGCAAGAGACCCAGTACTTC; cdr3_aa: CASGQKGMQETQYF
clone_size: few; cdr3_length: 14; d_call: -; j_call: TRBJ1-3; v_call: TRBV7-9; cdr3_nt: TGTGCCAGCAGCTTAGACAGACGCGGAAACACCATATATTTT; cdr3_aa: CASSLDRRGNTIYF